The entry below gives a single T cell receptor (beta chain) sequence along with its context. Its antigen is unknown. The data belong to a study of cytomegalovirus exposure and HLA in healthy donors. Whole-study results and caveats: Altogether, about 160 TCR beta chains were recorded as cytomegalovirus-associated.

This CDR3 is built from 18 residues. V was shortened by 3 bases and J by 1 base, with 20 bases between the two germline ends. CDR1 and CDR2 (germline): SGHVS, FNYEAQ. The PCR made use of 60 Vbeta and 13 Jbeta primers. The assay was immunoSEQ multiplex PCR, and TCRdb's table has in-frame clones only and misses some. The sample contains more than 150,000 clones, around 82% of which appear only once. The specimen sequenced was PBMCs. The genes are TRBV7-6 and TRBJ2-3; TRBD2 is a possible D gene (6 bases). This clonotype was sampled from a boy between 2 and 15 years old in good health and CMV-seronegative. Here the CDR3 reads CASSLGLLAGTGTDTQYF. The CDR3 DNA sequence: TGTGCCAGCAGCTTGGGGCTCCTAGCCGGGACTGGCACAGATACGCAGTATTTT.